The 20 T cell receptor beta chains listed next were all sequenced from one sample in a study of shared clonotypes between healthy human individuals. Here immunoSEQ multiplex PCR was the method, and the copy in TCRdb shows in-frame clones only, minus some. The sample holds over 2 million clones, 85% to 95% seen once. The specimen was naive CD4+ T cells sorted from blood. Subset: CD45RA+ positively selected. The receptors stem from a man between 18 and 35 years old in good health.

J is TRBJ2-5 and V is TRBV30, with 9 bases that match TRBD1. This CDR3 is built from 12 residues. V trimming: 3 bases; J trimming: 4 bases; junction bases outside the gene matches: 0. Germline CDR1 is GTSNPN and CDR2 is SVGIG (reference sequence). DNA for the CDR3: TGTGCCTGGAGGACAGGGGGAGAGACCCAGTACTTC. Amino acids: CAWRTGGETQYF.

This sequence joins TRBV5-4 and TRBJ2-7; possible D gene TRBD1, 6 bases. Trimming pared 4 bases from V and 5 bases from J, leaving 13 bases between. In germline, CDR1 is SGHNT, CDR2 YYREEE (reference sequence). CDR3 length: 13 residues. Here the CDR3 DNA reads TGTGCCAGCAGCCCCGACAGGCCCCACGAGCAGTACTTC. Residues: CASSPDRPHEQYF.

This chain uses TRBV6-6 with TRBJ2-1; the match to TRBD1 covers 11 bases. V shed 0 bases and J 6 bases; nucleotides not matched to a gene: 4. CDR1 and CDR2 (germline): MNHNY, SVGAGI (reference sequence). The CDR3 is 16 residues long. The CDR3 DNA is TGTGCCAGCAGTTACTCGGACAGGGGGCCCGCCAATGAGCAGTTCTTC. Its translation: CASSYSDRGPANEQFF.

This chain connects TRBV13 to TRBJ1-2, with 8 bases matching TRBD1. The length of the CDR3 is 15 residues. With 5 bases clipped from V and 9 bases from J, the junction kept 14 bases outside the gene matches. Germline V lookup: CDR1 PRHDT, CDR2 FYEKMQ (reference sequence). In DNA form, the CDR3 reads TGTGCCAGCAGCCCCGGACAGGGTCGGGGATTGCGCTACACCTTC. Amino acids: CASSPGQGRGLRYTF.

The sample holds one count of this clone. Different DNA sequences within this sample yield the same CDR3. V gene TRBV2 combines with J gene TRBJ1-1, with D unclear. The CDR3 is 14 amino acids. Trimming pared 4 bases from V and 1 base from J, leaving 10 bases between. Germline values: CDR1 SNHLY, CDR2 FYNNEI. CDR3 DNA: TGTGCCAGCAGTGGGGCCCGGGGGAACACTGAAGCTTTCTTT. Translation gives CASSGARGNTEAFF.

The V gene is TRBV7-9, the J gene TRBJ2-2; 10 positions match TRBD2. J was trimmed by 7 bases and V by 5 bases; bases with no gene match: 13. Per germline, CDR1 SEHNR and CDR2 FQNEAQ (reference sequence). The length of the CDR3 is 17 residues. The CDR3 loop is CASSAHVASGGVGELFF. The CDR3 DNA is TGTGCCAGCAGCGCCCACGTGGCTAGCGGGGGAGTCGGGGAGCTGTTTTTT.

The rearrangement uses TRBV9 and TRBJ1-1; no clear D. This CDR3 has 14 residues. Trimming took 4 bases from V and 5 from J, leaving 15 bases between them. Looked up from germline, CDR1 is SGDLS and CDR2 is YYNGEE. The CDR3 loop reads CASSPIGRGTEAFF. Here the CDR3 DNA reads TGTGCCAGCAGCCCGATAGGACGGGGAACTGAAGCTTTCTTT.

The chain combines TRBV5-4 with TRBJ2-5; no reliable D call. The CDR3 is made up of 13 amino acids. CDR1 is SGHNT, CDR2 YYREEE, per germline (reference sequence). CDR3 region: CATGRQEQETQYF. In DNA form, the CDR3 reads TGTGCGACGGGCAGACAAGAGCAAGAGACCCAGTACTTC.

The chain uses TRBV7-6 and TRBJ2-3; D might be TRBD1 or TRBD2, each matching 5 bases. This CDR3 contains 12 residues. Trimming took 10 bases from V and 4 from J, leaving 12 bases between them. Germline V CDR1 and CDR2: SGHVS, FNYEAQ. CDR3 loop: CATSVGADTQYF. The CDR3 coding sequence is TGTGCCACCTCGGTGGGGGCAGATACGCAGTATTTT.

The chain employs TRBV28 and TRBJ1-2; D unresolved. The CDR3 consists of 12 residues. The V gene's germline CDR1 is MDHEN and CDR2 SYDVKM. Between the trimmed V and J ends, which lost 11 bases and 0 bases, there was a span of 10 bases. CDR3 coding DNA: TGTGCCTCCGTCGGAGCTAACTATGGCTACACCTTC. Its protein is CASVGANYGYTF.

The chain is built from TRBV30 and TRBJ2-5, with TRBD1 matching 10 bases. This CDR3 region has 15 residues. Germline CDR1 and CDR2: GTSNPN and SVGIG (reference sequence). J lost 7 bases, V lost 5 bases, and 13 bases had no gene match. CDR3 sequence (DNA): TGTGCCTGGGACAGGGGGCTTCTCAGGCAGGTGACCCAGTACTTC. Encoded protein: CAWDRGLLRQVTQYF.

The chain has TRBV30 and TRBJ2-5; D is perhaps TRBD1 (5 bases). The V end lost 2 bases, the J end lost 4 bases, and 14 bases lay between the germline ends. This CDR3 region has 14 residues. CDR1 and CDR2 (germline): GTSNPN, SVGIG (reference sequence). CDR3 loop: CAWSSEGQGETQYF. The CDR3 DNA is TGTGCCTGGAGTAGTGAAGGCCAGGGAGAGACCCAGTACTTC.

The chain has TRBV2 and TRBJ1-5; TRBD1 might be the D (5 bases). The germline V gene encodes CDR1 SNHLY and CDR2 FYNNEI. V gave up 3 bases and J gave up 5 bases, with 20 bases separating them. The CDR3 extends over 17 amino acids. CDR3 region: CASSDILLAGKDQPQHF. In DNA, the CDR3 is TGTGCCAGCAGTGATATCTTATTGGCAGGGAAAGATCAGCCCCAGCATTTT.

V is TRBV7-2 and J is TRBJ2-3; 10 nucleotides align to TRBD1. This CDR3 comprises 13 residues. Unmatched junction bases numbered 2, after V lost 6 bases and J lost 5 bases. Germline V lookup: CDR1 SGHTA, CDR2 FQGNSA. CDR3 coding DNA: TGTGCCAGCAGTTGGGACAGGGGAGATACGCAGTATTTT. Translated, it gives CASSWDRGDTQYF.

Comments on this clone: It may be a read error: a sequence one base away is much more abundant. Different DNA sequences within this sample yield the same CDR3. The chain employs TRBV6-5 and TRBJ2-7; D remains ambiguous. The germline V and J ends were trimmed by 6 bases and 3 bases, with 6 bases remaining between them. Germline CDR1 and CDR2: MNHEY and SVGAGI. CDR3 length: 11 residues. Written as DNA, the CDR3 is TGTGCCAGCAGATCCCTCTACGAGCAGTACTTC. Its protein is CASRSLYEQYF.

V is TRBV2 and J is TRBJ2-1; D gene uncertain. Trimming cost V 5 bases and J 6 bases, with 11 bases left between them. The CDR3 has 13 residues. Germline V gives CDR1 SNHLY, CDR2 FYNNEI. CDR3 in DNA: TGTGCCAGCAGTAGGGTACAGCTCAATGAGCAGTTCTTC. Translated: CASSRVQLNEQFF.

The chain is built from TRBV18 and TRBJ2-2; possible D gene TRBD1, 6 bases. The germline V gene has CDR1 KGHSH and CDR2 LQKENI. This CDR3 spans 17 amino acids. The V gene lost 0 bases and the J gene lost 3 bases, with 14 bases spanning the gap. The CDR3 is CASSPPWAGADTGELFF. The CDR3 nucleotides read TGTGCCAGCTCACCACCTTGGGCAGGGGCGGACACCGGGGAGCTGTTTTTT.

The chain is built from TRBV5-1 and TRBJ2-2, with a tentative D call TRBD1 (6 bases). V gave up 1 base and J gave up 0 bases, with 10 bases separating them. Germline V gene lookup returns CDR1 SGHRS and CDR2 YFSETQ. The CDR3 has 16 residues. The CDR3 loop reads CASSLSTGSNTGELFF. The CDR3 DNA reads as TGCGCCAGCAGCTTGTCGACAGGATCGAACACCGGGGAGCTGTTTTTT.

Concerning this clone: At the DNA level, this CDR3 is encoded by other sequences in the same sample as well. V is TRBV6-1 and J is TRBJ1-5; no reliable D call. From germline, CDR1 is MNHNS and CDR2 SASEGT. The CDR3 runs 15 residues. Trimming removed 3 bases at V and 0 bases at J, with 9 bases between. CDR3 in amino acids: CASSEGVYSNQPQHF. In DNA form, the CDR3 reads TGTGCCAGCAGTGAGGGAGTTTATAGCAATCAGCCCCAGCATTTT.

The chain couples TRBV25-1 to TRBJ1-1; no clear D gene. This CDR3 is 15 amino acids long. CDR1 is MGHDK, CDR2 SYGVNS, per germline. Trimming stripped 1 base from V and 1 base from J, with 10 bases between. The CDR3 DNA reads as TGTGCCAGCAGTGAATCGCTGGGCTCGAACACTGAAGCTTTCTTT. Translating gives CASSESLGSNTEAFF.